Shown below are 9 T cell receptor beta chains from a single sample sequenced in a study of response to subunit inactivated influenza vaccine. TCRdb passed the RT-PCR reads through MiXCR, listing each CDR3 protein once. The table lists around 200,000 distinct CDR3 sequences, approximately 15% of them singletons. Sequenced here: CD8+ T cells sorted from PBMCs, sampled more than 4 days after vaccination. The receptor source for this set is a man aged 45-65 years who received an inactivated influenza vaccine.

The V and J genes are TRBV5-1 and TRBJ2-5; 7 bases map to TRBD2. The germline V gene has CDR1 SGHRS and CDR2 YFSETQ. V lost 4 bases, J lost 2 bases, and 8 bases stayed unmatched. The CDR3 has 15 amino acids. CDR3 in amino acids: CASSVLPGGQETQYF. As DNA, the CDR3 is TGCGCCAGCAGCGTCCTTCCGGGGGGTCAAGAGACCCAGTACTTC.

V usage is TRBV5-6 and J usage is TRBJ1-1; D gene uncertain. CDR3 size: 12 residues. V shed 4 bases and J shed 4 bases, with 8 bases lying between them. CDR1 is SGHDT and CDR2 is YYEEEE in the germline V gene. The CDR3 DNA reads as TGTGCCAGCAGCAGGCAGAGCACTGAAGCTTTCTTT. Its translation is CASSRQSTEAFF. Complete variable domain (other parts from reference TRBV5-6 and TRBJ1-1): DAGVTQSPTHLIKTRGQQVTLRCSPKSGHDTVSWYQQALGQGPQFIFQYYEEEERQRGNFPDRFSGHQFPNYSSELNVNALLLGDSALYLCASSRQSTEAFFGQGTRLTVV.

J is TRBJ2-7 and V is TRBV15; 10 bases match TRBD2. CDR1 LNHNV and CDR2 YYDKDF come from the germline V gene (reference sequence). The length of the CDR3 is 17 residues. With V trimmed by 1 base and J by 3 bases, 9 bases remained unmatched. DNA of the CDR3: TGTGCCACCAGCAGAGGCCCACCTCGGACTAGCGGCTACGAGCAGTACTTC. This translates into CATSRGPPRTSGYEQYF. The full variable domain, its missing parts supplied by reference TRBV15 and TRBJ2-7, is DAMVIQNPRYQVTQFGKPVTLSCSQTLNHNVMYWYQQKSSQAPKLLFHYYDKDFNNEADTPDNFQSRRPNTSFCFLDIRSPGLGDTAMYLCATSRGPPRTSGYEQYFGPGTRLTVT.

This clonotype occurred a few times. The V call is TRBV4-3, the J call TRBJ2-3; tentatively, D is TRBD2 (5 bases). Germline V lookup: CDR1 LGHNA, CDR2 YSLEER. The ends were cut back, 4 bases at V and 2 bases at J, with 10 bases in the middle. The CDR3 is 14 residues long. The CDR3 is CASSRTGNTDTQYF. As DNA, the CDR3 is TGCGCCAGCAGCCGTACGGGGAACACAGATACGCAGTATTTT.

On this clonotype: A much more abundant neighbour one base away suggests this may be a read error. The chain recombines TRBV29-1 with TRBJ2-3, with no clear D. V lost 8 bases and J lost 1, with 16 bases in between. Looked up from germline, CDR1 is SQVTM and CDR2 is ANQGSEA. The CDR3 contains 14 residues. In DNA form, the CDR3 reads TGCAGCATCCCCCCCGGCAGTGGCACAGATACGCAGTATTTT. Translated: CSIPPGSGTDTQYF.

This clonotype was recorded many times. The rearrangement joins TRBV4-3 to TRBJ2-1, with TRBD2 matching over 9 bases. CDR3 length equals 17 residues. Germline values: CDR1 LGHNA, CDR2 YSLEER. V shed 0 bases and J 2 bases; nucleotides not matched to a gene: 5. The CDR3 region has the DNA TGCGCCAGCAGCCAAGATCGGGCTAGCGGGGCCTACAATGAGCAGTTCTTC. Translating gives CASSQDRASGAYNEQFF.

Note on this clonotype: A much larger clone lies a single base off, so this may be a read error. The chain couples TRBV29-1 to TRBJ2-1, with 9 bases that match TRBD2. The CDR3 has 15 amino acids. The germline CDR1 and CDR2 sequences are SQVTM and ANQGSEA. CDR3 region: CSVMPIAGDYNEHFF. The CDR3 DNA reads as TGCAGCGTCATGCCCATAGCGGGGGATTACAATGAGCATTTCTTC.

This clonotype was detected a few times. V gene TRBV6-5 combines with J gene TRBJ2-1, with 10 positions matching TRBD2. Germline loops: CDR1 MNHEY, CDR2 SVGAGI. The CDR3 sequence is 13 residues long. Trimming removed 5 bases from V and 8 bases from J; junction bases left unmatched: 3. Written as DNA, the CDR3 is TGTGCCAGCAGTAACCTAGCGGGGGATGAGCAGTTCTTC. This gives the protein CASSNLAGDEQFF.

The CDR3 spells CASSQVWGLAYNEQFF. The CDR3 DNA reads TGCGCCAGCAGCCAAGTTTGGGGGCTAGCCTACAATGAGCAGTTCTTC. The V gene is TRBV4-3, the J gene TRBJ2-1; D is perhaps TRBD1 (6 bases). Trimming shortened V by 1 base and J by 2 bases, and 12 bases separated the two germline ends. This CDR3 has 16 amino acids. In germline, CDR1 is LGHNA, CDR2 YSLEER.